This T cell receptor (beta chain) was profiled in a study of shared clonotypes between healthy human individuals. Naive CD4+ cells were CD45RA-selected; the remaining cells were memory. Assay runs were performed at deep level. Every immunoSEQ plate was one replicate of a subset's evenly spread DNA. Generated by immunoSEQ multiplex PCR, the TCRdb table keeps only in-frame clones and is missing some. The top ten clones hold approximately 0.13% of a sample with roughly 2 million clones, 85% to 95% of them seen once. Deletions cut 4 bases from V and 7 bases from J, with 17 bases between. CDR3 length: 15 amino acids. In germline, CDR1 is MDHEN, CDR2 SYDVKM.

The receptor was isolated from a man between 18 and 29 years old in good health. The sequenced sample was naive CD4+ T cells sorted from blood. Subset specified: CD45RA+ positively selected. V gene TRBV28 combines with J gene TRBJ1-5, with D uncertain. CDR3 amino acids: CASSSLGRVGQPQHF. The CDR3 nucleotides read TGTGCCAGCAGTTCTCTTGGGAGGGTAGGACAGCCCCAGCATTTT.